This T cell receptor (beta chain) was found in a study of T cell responses to AZD1222 COVID-19 vaccine (dated by TCRdb to 2020 to 2022). About the full investigation: Because spike-specific TCR depth and breadth did not differ between the two schedules, AZD1222 recipients who got a second dose at roughly 4 weeks were pooled with those who got a second dose at roughly 12 weeks. A total of under 250 trial participants underwent TCR sequencing, of whom 207 had received two doses of AZD1222 and around 25 had received two doses of the MenACWY control vaccine. Enrollment into the trials was organized by age into subgroups of 18-55, 56-69 and 70-plus years, and those subgroups contained about 150, 27 and 61 TCR-sequenced participants, respectively. Overall study results and their limits: The 56-69-year group was small, and its depth increase did not reach significance, likely because of low power. Nearly half of unique spike-specific TCRs reportedly recognized epitopes outside regions mutated in the B.1.351 and B.1.1.7 variants. Vaccine-associated CD4 TCRs spanned the whole spike protein, with dominant responses in regions 160-218 and 743-854. Only five to seven AZD1222 recipients were SARS-CoV-2 seropositive at baseline, limiting conclusions about previously exposed vaccinees. A significant rise in spike-specific TCR breadth and depth was observed after two AZD1222 doses relative to day 0 and relative to MenACWY recipients. No day 14 peak-response samples were available, so repertoires were characterized only after the peak T cell response. Most participants were white British and females outnumbered males, and the authors suggested that clonal diversity may have been underestimated.

Per the publication, the time point label means: baseline before first vaccination. Vaccinee samples were obtained from the UK trials COV001 and COV002, which included a single-blind randomized controlled phase 2/3 trial of AZD1222 (ChAdOx1 nCoV-19) in healthy adults. For TCRbeta chain sequencing, PBMC samples were collected from trial participants at day 0 and at day 28 after the second dose. The CDR3 regions of human TCRbeta chains were analyzed by immunosequencing. In the source study's methods: TCRs in the repertoires were compared against a reference library of SARS-CoV-2-specific TCRs that had been generated with the MIRA antigen-specificity platform. Breadth was defined as the fraction of unique TCRs that were SARS-CoV-2-associated, and depth was defined as the fraction of total T cells that were SARS-CoV-2-associated. Using the MIRA data, each spike-specific TCR was mapped to the spike region that the TCR reacts to and placed in a CD4 or CD8 class. Log10-transformed breadth and depth values were compared by one-way ANOVA with Sidak's multiple comparisons tests. TCRdb holds this immuneACCESS table with in-frame rearrangements only. Some clones are missing; in checked studies, unresolved V genes explain under half, and the rest has no known cause. V and J calls and clone size are as listed in that table; D and trimming were resolved from the DNA. For this sample the table gives more than 150,000 clones, of which around 94% were detected only once. Clones ranked in the top ten supply approximately 0.64% of the sample.

Inclusive of the bounding cysteine and phenylalanine, the CDR3 is 13 residues long. Only the CDR3 DNA stays, 39 bases, in frame from base 1. As encoded in the germline V gene, CDR1 is SQVTM while CDR2 is ANQGSEA. V and J are trimmed by 4 bases and 2 bases, and the gene matches miss 1 base of the junction. This clone has just one count. Its antigen is currently not known. The record has no base qualities; no much larger clone is one base away. The material was peripheral blood, obtained on day 0 of AZD1222 vaccination. The TCR originated in an adult in good health. The rearrangement combines TRBV29-1 with TRBJ2-1, with 8 middle bases fitting TRBD1. The CDR3 region: CSVAGGTYNEQFF. The DNA sequence is as follows: TGCAGCGTTGCAGGGGGCACCTACAATGAGCAGTTCTTC.